The rows below give T cell receptor beta chains drawn from one sample of a study of cytomegalovirus exposure and HLA in healthy donors. TCRdb keeps only in-frame clones here, not all; method: immunoSEQ multiplex PCR. The repertoire holds fewer than 130,000 clones, with about 80% as singletons. Sequencing was performed on PBMCs. The receptor set was obtained from a middle-aged man in good health and CMV-seropositive. The CDR3 runs from the conserved cysteine through the conserved F or W. D genes are given only for firm matches. A row's size may be missing; if present it is once, few, many or a size class.

size	V	J	D	CDR3	DNA
NA	TRBV28	TRBJ2-7	TRBD1	CASKAGGGDNSYEQYF	TGTGCCAGCAAAGCAGGGGGCGGGGACAATTCCTACGAGCAGTACTTC
NA	TRBV7-9	TRBJ2-5	NA	CASSLGAQQETQYF	TGTGCCAGCAGCTTAGGGGCGCAGCAAGAGACCCAGTACTTC
NA	TRBV14	TRBJ1-1	TRBD1	CASSQWTGVENTEAFF	TGTGCCAGCAGCCAGTGGACAGGGGTTGAAAACACTGAAGCTTTCTTT
NA	TRBV30	TRBJ2-4	TRBD2	CAWSVPLGLAGGSNIQYF	TGTGCCTGGAGTGTCCCCCTAGGACTAGCGGGAGGGTCAAACATTCAGTACTTC
NA	TRBV2	TRBJ1-6	TRBD1	CASSSTRDRAGRSLHF	TGTGCCAGCAGCAGCACCCGGGACAGGGCGGGGAGGTCCCTCCACTTT
NA	TRBV2	TRBJ1-5	TRBD1	CASSGQGIQPQHF	TGTGCCAGCAGTGGACAGGGCATCCAGCCCCAGCATTTT
NA	TRBV12-5	TRBJ2-3	NA	CASGPRPSRGTDTQYF	TGTGCTAGTGGCCCTCGACCGAGCCGGGGCACAGATACGCAGTATTTT
once	TRBV4-1	TRBJ2-7	TRBD2	CASSPLTGIPGLAAYEQYF	TGCGCCAGCAGCCCTCTAACCGGGATCCCGGGACTAGCGGCCTACGAGCAGTACTTC
NA	TRBV14	TRBJ2-1	NA	CASSPGGRRYFF	TGTGCCAGCAGCCCTGGGGGCCGCAGGTACTTCTTC
few	TRBV2	TRBJ1-3	NA	CASSEMEGNTIYF	TGTGCCAGCAGTGAGATGGAGGGAAACACCATATATTTT
NA	TRBV29-1	TRBJ2-1	TRBD1	CSVERDRDNEQFF	TGCAGCGTTGAAAGGGACAGGGACAATGAGCAGTTCTTC
NA	TRBV4-1	TRBJ2-7	TRBD2	CASSQEAGDYEQYF	TGCGCCAGCAGCCAAGAGGCGGGGGACTACGAGCAGTACTTC
NA	TRBV6-6	TRBJ2-5	NA	CASRGGVGARFGTQYF	TGTGCCAGCAGGGGGGGGGTGGGGGCGCGGTTTGGGACCCAGTACTTC
NA	TRBV5-1	TRBJ2-7	TRBD1	CASNPGTGGYEQYF	TGCGCCAGCAACCCGGGGACAGGGGGCTACGAGCAGTACTTC
NA	TRBV28	TRBJ2-5	NA	CASRTAGETQYF	TGTGCCAGCAGGACCGCAGGGGAGACCCAGTACTTC
NA	TRBV29-1	TRBJ1-5	NA	CSVKVRTGRNQPQHF	TGCAGCGTTAAAGTCAGAACAGGGCGAAATCAGCCCCAGCATTTT
once	TRBV18	TRBJ2-3	TRBD2	CASSPRTSGRSDTQYF	TGTGCCAGCTCACCACGGACTAGCGGGAGGTCAGATACGCAGTATTTT
NA	TRBV7-8	TRBJ1-4	NA	CASRNAGASNEKLFF	TGTGCCAGCAGGAACGCAGGGGCCTCTAATGAAAAACTGTTTTTT
few	TRBV7-6	TRBJ2-7	TRBD2	CASSLGGGYEQYF	TGTGCCAGCAGCTTAGGGGGGGGCTACGAGCAGTACTTC
NA	TRBV10-1	TRBJ2-7	NA	CASKQDEQYF	TGCGCCAGCAAACAAGACGAGCAGTACTTC
NA	TRBV5-1	TRBJ2-7	NA	CASSPGGPPQYEQYF	TGCGCCAGCAGCCCCGGGGGGCCTCCCCAATACGAGCAGTACTTC
NA	TRBV7-2	TRBJ2-1	NA	CASSFVLYNEQFF	TGTGCCAGCAGCTTTGTACTATACAATGAGCAGTTCTTC
NA	TRBV2	TRBJ2-1	TRBD2	CASSAHPGGLGGNNEQFF	TGTGCCAGCAGTGCGCACCCGGGGGGACTAGGGGGGAACAATGAGCAGTTCTTC
few	TRBV5-8	TRBJ2-2	TRBD1	CASSLVSGGDTGELFF	TGTGCCAGCAGCTTGGTTTCAGGGGGAGACACCGGGGAGCTGTTTTTT
NA	TRBV9	TRBJ2-5	NA	CASSVGLGGETQYF	TGTGCCAGCAGCGTGGGTCTCGGGGGAGAGACCCAGTACTTC
NA	TRBV27	TRBJ1-1	NA	CASSLSGLETEAFF	TGTGCCAGCAGTTTATCCGGACTTGAGACTGAAGCTTTCTTT
NA	TRBV19	TRBJ1-2	NA	CASSIDPVYGYTF	TGTGCCAGTAGTATAGATCCGGTCTATGGCTACACCTTC
NA	TRBV11-3	TRBJ2-1	TRBD2	CASSLDGRGGFNEQFF	TGTGCCAGCAGCTTAGATGGCCGGGGGGGCTTCAATGAGCAGTTCTTC
few	TRBV10-3	TRBJ2-7	TRBD1	CAISGGQGEYEQYF	TGTGCCATCAGTGGGGGACAGGGAGAATACGAGCAGTACTTC
NA	TRBV5-4	TRBJ2-1	NA	CASSFGRSNEQFF	TGTGCCAGCAGCTTTGGGAGGAGCAATGAGCAGTTCTTC
NA	TRBV28	TRBJ2-1	NA	CASSPGTRINNEQFF	TGTGCCAGCAGCCCCGGGACTCGAATCAACAATGAGCAGTTCTTC
NA	TRBV6-1	TRBJ1-6	NA	CASSDYRRGSPLHF	TGTGCCAGCAGCGATTACAGGAGGGGTTCACCCCTCCACTTT
NA	TRBV19	TRBJ1-1	TRBD1	CASRTDGTGNTEAFF	TGTGCCAGTAGAACAGACGGGACAGGGAACACTGAAGCTTTCTTT
once	TRBV6-4	TRBJ2-6	NA	CASSADRSSGANVLTF	TGTGCCAGCAGTGCTGACAGAAGCTCTGGGGCCAACGTCCTGACTTTC
few	TRBV10-3	TRBJ2-3	NA	CAISDQGTSTDTQYF	TGTGCCATCAGTGACCAGGGAACTAGCACAGATACGCAGTATTTT
NA	TRBV7-8	TRBJ2-5	TRBD2	CASSPGTSGGAFGETQYF	TGTGCCAGCAGCCCAGGGACTAGCGGGGGGGCCTTCGGGGAGACCCAGTACTTC
NA	TRBV14	TRBJ2-7	NA	CASSQTFGELGEQYF	TGTGCCAGCAGCCAAACCTTTGGAGAGCTCGGCGAGCAGTACTTC
few	TRBV4-1	TRBJ1-4	NA	CASSQLYKNEKLFF	TGCGCCAGCAGCCAGCTTTACAAAAATGAAAAACTGTTTTTT
NA	TRBV19	TRBJ2-3	TRBD1	CASSINRGRTDTQYF	TGTGCCAGTAGTATTAACAGGGGGCGCACAGATACGCAGTATTTT
NA	TRBV10-3	TRBJ1-1	NA	CAIRRGLETEAFF	TGTGCCATCAGAAGAGGGTTGGAGACTGAAGCTTTCTTT
once	TRBV11-2	TRBJ2-1	TRBD2	CASSTVAGGSYNEQFF	TGTGCCAGCAGTACCGTGGCGGGAGGGTCCTACAATGAGCAGTTCTTC
NA	TRBV4-1	TRBJ2-2	NA	CASSPPGGGSTGELFF	TGCGCCAGCAGCCCCCCTGGGGGGGGCTCCACCGGGGAGCTGTTTTTT